The 5 T cell receptor beta chains presented below share a single source sample, sequenced in a study of CXCR3-negative and CXCR3-positive naive CD8 T cells. The method, 5' RACE with UMI labels, was used to prepare the TRB cDNA libraries. No DNA is given; TCRdb re-called the 5' RACE reads and lists each CDR3 protein once. Listed are some 5,400 distinct CDR3 sequences; around 1.8% falls within the top ten. The antigens of these receptors remain unknown. General observations from the study: CXCR3-positive naive cells had more hydrophobic TRB CDR3s than CXCR3-negative naive cells.

The sequenced material came from naive CXCR3+ CD8+ T cells from blood. Subset given: CD45RO-CCR7+CD27+CD95- naive CD8+ T cells expressing CXCR3 (TNR3+). These receptors were collected from a human donor in good health. Some clones in this sample may be carry-over from other donors' samples.

This clonotype is labeled medium-sized based on frequency. The CDR3 sequence: CASTHPTGSYEQYF. The chain couples TRBV7-9 to TRBJ2-7; there is no DNA to check the TCRdb D call of TRBD1. The length of the CDR3 is 14 residues. Germline values: CDR1 SEHNR, CDR2 FQNEAQ (reference sequence).

This chain joins TRBV29-1 and TRBJ2-7. Germline loops: CDR1 SQVTM, CDR2 ANQGSEA. The CDR3 spans 14 residues. CDR3 loop: CSVVWGDPSYEQYF.

Here the CDR3 reads CASSLEQNYGYTF. The V gene is TRBV13, the J gene TRBJ1-2. Germline assignment: CDR1 PRHDT and CDR2 FYEKMQ (reference sequence). This CDR3 has 13 amino acids.

Considering frequency, this clonotype is medium-sized (0.01 to 0.1%). The genes are TRBV29-1 and TRBJ1-1. From germline, CDR1 is SQVTM and CDR2 ANQGSEA. This CDR3 is 15 amino acids long. The CDR3: CSVGGSEVYYTEAFF.

The rearrangement joins TRBV2 to TRBJ2-7; the TRBD1 assignment by TCRdb is unverifiable without DNA. The CDR3 is 11 residues long. Germline CDR1 is SNHLY and CDR2 is FYNNEI. The CDR3 protein is CASADSLEHYF.